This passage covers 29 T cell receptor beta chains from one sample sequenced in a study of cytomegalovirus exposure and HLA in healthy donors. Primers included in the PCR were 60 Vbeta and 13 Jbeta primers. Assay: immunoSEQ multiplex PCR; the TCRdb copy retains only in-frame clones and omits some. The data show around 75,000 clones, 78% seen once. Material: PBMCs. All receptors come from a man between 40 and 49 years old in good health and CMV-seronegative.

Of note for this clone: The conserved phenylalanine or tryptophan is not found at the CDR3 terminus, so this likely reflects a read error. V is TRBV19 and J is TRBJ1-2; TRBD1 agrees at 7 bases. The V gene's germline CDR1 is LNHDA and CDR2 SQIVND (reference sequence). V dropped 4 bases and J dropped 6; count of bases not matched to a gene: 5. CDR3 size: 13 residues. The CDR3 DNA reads TGTGCCAGTAGTACAACAGGGGTCAATGGCTACACCCTC. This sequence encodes CASSTTGVNGYTL.

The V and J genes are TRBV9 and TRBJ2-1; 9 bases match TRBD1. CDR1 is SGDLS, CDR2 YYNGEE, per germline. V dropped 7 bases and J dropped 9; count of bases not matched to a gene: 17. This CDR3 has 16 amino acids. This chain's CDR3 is CASSTSGQGFQSEQFF. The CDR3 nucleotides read TGTGCCAGCTCTACATCGGGACAGGGTTTTCAAAGTGAGCAGTTCTTC.

CDR3 in DNA: TGTGCCAGCAGCCCTCGCCGGGGGGTGAGCACTGAAGCTTTCTTT. It is translated as CASSPRRGVSTEAFF. The V gene is TRBV9, the J gene TRBJ1-1; possible D gene TRBD1, 5 bases. Looked up from germline, CDR1 is SGDLS and CDR2 is YYNGEE. This CDR3 spans 15 amino acids. The V end was cut by 4 bases, the J end by 4 bases, with 17 bases between.

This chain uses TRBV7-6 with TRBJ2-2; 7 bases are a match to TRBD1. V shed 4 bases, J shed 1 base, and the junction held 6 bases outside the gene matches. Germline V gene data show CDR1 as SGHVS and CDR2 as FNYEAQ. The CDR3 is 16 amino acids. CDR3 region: CASSSGGQLNTGELFF. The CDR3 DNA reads TGTGCCAGCAGCTCAGGGGGACAGTTGAACACCGGGGAGCTGTTTTTT.

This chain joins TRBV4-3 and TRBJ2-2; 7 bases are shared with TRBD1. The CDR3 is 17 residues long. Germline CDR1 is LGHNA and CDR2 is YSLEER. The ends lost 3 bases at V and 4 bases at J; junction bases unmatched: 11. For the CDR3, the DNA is TGCGCCAGCAGCCACCCCGCTGGGCAGGGGGTCACCGGGGAGCTGTTTTTT. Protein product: CASSHPAGQGVTGELFF.

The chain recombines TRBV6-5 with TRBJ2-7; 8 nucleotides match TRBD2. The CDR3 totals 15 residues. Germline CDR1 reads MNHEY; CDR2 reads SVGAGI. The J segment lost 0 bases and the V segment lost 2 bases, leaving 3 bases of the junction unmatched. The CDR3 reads CASSYRAGGSYEQYF. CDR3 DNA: TGTGCCAGCAGTTACAGGGCGGGAGGCTCCTACGAGCAGTACTTC.

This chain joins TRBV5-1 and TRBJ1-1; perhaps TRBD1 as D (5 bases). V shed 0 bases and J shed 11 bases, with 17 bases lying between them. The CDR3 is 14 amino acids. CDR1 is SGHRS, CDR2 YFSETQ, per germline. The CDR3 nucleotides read TGCGCCAGCAGCTTGGCCGCGACAGCCTTCGGGGCTTTCTTT. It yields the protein CASSLAATAFGAFF.

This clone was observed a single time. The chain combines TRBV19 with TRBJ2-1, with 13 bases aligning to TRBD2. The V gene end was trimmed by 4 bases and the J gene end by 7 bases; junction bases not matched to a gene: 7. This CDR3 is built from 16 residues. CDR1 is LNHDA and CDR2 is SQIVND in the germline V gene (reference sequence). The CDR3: CASSRPGLAGYNEQFF. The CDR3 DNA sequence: TGTGCCAGTAGTAGGCCGGGACTAGCGGGGTATAATGAGCAGTTCTTC.

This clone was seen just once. DNA of the CDR3: TGCGCCAGCAGCTTGTCTCCGGGGTATAGCACAGATACGCAGTATTTT. This encodes CASSLSPGYSTDTQYF. The rearrangement joins TRBV5-1 to TRBJ2-3; D possibly corresponds to TRBD2 (5 bases). Germline V CDR1 and CDR2: SGHRS, YFSETQ. The V end lost 1 base, the J end lost 0 bases, and 12 bases lay between the germline ends. The CDR3 is made up of 16 amino acids.

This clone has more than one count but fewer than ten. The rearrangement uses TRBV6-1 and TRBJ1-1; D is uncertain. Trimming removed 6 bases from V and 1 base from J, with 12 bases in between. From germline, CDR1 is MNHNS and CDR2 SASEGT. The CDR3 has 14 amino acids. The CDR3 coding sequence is TGTGCCAGCAGCCCCGGGGTACCGAACACTGAAGCTTTCTTT. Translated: CASSPGVPNTEAFF.

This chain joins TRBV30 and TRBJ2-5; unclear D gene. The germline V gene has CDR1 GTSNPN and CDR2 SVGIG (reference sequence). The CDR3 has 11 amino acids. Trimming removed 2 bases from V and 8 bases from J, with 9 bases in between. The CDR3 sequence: CAWSSYGTQYF. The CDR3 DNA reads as TGTGCCTGGAGTTCCTATGGTACCCAGTACTTC.

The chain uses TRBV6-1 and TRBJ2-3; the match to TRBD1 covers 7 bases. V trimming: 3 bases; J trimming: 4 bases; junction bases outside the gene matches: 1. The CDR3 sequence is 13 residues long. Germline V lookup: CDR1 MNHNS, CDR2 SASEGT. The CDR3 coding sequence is TGTGCCAGCAGTGAGGGACAGTCAGATACGCAGTATTTT. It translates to CASSEGQSDTQYF.

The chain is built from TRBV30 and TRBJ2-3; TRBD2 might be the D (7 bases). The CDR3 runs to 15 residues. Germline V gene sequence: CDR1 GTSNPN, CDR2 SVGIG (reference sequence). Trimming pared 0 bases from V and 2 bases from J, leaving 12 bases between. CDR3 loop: CAWSVEAGATDTQYF. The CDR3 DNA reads TGTGCCTGGAGTGTAGAGGCGGGGGCCACAGATACGCAGTATTTT.

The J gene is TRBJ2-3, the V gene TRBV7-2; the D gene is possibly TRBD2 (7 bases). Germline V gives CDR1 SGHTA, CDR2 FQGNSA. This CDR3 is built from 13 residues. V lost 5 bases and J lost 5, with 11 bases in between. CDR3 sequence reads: CASSRGGLDTQYF. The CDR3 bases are TGTGCCAGCAGCAGGGGGGGCTTAGATACGCAGTATTTT.

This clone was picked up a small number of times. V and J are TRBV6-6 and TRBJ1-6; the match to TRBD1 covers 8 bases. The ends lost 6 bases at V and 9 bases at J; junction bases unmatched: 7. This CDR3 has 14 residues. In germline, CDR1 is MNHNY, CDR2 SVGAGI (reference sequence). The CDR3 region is CASREDRESSPLHF. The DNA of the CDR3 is TGTGCCAGCAGGGAGGACAGGGAGAGTTCACCCCTCCACTTT.

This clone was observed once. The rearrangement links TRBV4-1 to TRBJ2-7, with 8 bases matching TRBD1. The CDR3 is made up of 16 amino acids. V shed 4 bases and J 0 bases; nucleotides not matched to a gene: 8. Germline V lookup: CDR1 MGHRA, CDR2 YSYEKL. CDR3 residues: CASSPAPDRGSYEQYF. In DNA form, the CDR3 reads TGCGCCAGCAGCCCCGCCCCCGACAGGGGCTCCTACGAGCAGTACTTC.

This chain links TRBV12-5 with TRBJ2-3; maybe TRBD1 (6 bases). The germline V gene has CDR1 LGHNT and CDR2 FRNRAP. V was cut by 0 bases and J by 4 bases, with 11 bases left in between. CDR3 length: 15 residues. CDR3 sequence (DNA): TGTGCTAGTGGTTTGGTGCAGGGGTTTGCAGATACGCAGTATTTT. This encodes CASGLVQGFADTQYF.

CDR3 sequence reads: CASGRHEIGYEQYF. The CDR3 DNA reads as TGTGCCAGCGGGCGACACGAAATCGGCTACGAGCAGTACTTC. The chain links TRBV6-1 to TRBJ2-5, with D uncertain. The DNA matches TRBJ2-7 better at its end, which makes the J call doubtful. The CDR3 contains 14 residues. Germline V gene sequence: CDR1 MNHNS, CDR2 SASEGT.

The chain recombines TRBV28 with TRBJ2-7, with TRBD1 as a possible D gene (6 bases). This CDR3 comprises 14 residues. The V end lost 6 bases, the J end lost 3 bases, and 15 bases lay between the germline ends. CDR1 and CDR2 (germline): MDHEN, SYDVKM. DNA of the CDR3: TGTGCCAGCAGCCTGGTCCACAGGGACTACGAGCAGTACTTC. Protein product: CASSLVHRDYEQYF.

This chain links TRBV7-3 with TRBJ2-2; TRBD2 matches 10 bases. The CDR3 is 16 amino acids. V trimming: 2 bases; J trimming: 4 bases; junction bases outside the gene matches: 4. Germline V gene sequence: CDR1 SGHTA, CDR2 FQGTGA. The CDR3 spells CASSLSLAGVTGELFF. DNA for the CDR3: TGTGCCAGCAGCTTATCCCTAGCGGGGGTCACCGGGGAGCTGTTTTTT. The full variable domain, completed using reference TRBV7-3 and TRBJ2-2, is GAGVSQTPSNKVTEKGKYVELRCDPISGHTALYWYRQSLGQGPEFLIYFQGTGAADDSGLPNDRFFAVRPEGSVSTLKIQRTERGDSAVYLCASSLSLAGVTGELFFGEGSRLTVL.

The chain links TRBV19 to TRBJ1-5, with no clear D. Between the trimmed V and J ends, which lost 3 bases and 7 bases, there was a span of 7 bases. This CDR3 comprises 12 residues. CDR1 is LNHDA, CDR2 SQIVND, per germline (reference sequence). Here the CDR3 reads CASSIWPQPQHF. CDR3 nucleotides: TGTGCCAGTAGTATTTGGCCGCAGCCCCAGCATTTT. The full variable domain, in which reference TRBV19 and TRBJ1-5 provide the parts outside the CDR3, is DGGITQSPKYLFRKEGQNVTLSCEQNLNHDAMYWYRQDPGQGLRLIYYSQIVNDFQKGDIAEGYSVSREKKESFPLTVTSAQKNPTAFYLCASSIWPQPQHFGDGTRLSIL.

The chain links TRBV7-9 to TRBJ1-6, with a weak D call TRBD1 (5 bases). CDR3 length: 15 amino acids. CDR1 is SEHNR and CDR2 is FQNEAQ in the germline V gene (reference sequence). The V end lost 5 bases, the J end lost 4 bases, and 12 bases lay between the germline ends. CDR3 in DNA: TGTGCCAGCAGCGGGGCGACCGGGTATAATTCACCCCTCCACTTT. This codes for CASSGATGYNSPLHF.

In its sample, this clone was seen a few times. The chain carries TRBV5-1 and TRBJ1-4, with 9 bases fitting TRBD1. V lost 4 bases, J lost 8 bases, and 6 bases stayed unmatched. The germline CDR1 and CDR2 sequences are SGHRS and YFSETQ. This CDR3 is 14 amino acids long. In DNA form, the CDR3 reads TGCGCCAGCAGCGAGGGACAGGGAATCGAAAAACTGTTTTTT. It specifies CASSEGQGIEKLFF.

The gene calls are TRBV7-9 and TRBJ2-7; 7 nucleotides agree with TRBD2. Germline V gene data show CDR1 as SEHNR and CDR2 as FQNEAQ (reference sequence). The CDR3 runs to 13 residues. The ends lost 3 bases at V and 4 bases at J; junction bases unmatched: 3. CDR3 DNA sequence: TGTGCCAGCAGCTTTCTAGCGGATTACGAGCAGTACTTC. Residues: CASSFLADYEQYF.

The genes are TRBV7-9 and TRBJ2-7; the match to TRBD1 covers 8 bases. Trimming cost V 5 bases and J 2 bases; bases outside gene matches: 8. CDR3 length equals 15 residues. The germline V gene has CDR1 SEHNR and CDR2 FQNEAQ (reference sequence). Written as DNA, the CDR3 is TGTGCCAGCAGCATCCGTGACAGGGGCCCCTACGAGCAGTACTTC. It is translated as CASSIRDRGPYEQYF.

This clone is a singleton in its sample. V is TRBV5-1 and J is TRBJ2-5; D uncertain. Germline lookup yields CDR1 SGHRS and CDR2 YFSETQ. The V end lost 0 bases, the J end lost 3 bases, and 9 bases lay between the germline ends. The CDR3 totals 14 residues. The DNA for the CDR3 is TGCGCCAGCAGCTTGGGGCAGGAAGAAGAGACCCAGTACTTC. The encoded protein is CASSLGQEEETQYF.

This CDR3 is CASSSLGPGNGYTF. CDR3 DNA: TGTGCCAGCAGCTCCCTTGGCCCGGGAAATGGCTACACCTTC. This rearrangement joins TRBV7-3 to TRBJ1-2; D remains unclear. Germline CDR1 is SGHTA and CDR2 is FQGTGA. The CDR3 has 14 amino acids. V lost 4 bases and J lost 6, with 15 bases in between.

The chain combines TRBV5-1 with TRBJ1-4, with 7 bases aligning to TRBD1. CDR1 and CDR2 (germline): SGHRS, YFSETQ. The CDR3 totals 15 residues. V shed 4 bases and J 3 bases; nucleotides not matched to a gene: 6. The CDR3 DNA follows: TGCGCCAGCAGCAAAGGGGGCGCGGCTAATGAAAAACTGTTTTTT. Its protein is CASSKGGAANEKLFF.

The CDR3 spells CASSLRGDFQPQHF. CDR3 nucleotide sequence: TGTGCCAGTAGTTTGCGAGGGGACTTTCAGCCCCAGCATTTT. The genes are TRBV19 and TRBJ1-5; possibly TRBD1 for D (5 bases). There are 14 residues in the CDR3. The V gene lost 5 bases and the J gene lost 6 bases, with 14 bases spanning the gap. Germline V gene sequence: CDR1 LNHDA, CDR2 SQIVND (reference sequence).